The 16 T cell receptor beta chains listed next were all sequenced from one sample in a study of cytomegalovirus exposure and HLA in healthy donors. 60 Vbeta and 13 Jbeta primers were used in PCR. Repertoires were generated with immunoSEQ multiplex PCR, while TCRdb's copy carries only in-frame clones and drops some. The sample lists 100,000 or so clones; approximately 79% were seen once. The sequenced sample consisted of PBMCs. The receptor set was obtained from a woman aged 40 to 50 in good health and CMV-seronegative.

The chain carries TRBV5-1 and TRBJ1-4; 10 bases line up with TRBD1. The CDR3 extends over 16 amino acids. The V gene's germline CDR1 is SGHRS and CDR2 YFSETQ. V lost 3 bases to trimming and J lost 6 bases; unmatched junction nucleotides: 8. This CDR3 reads CASSSGTGDGDEKLFF. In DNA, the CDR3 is TGCGCCAGCAGCTCCGGGACAGGGGACGGGGATGAAAAACTGTTTTTT.

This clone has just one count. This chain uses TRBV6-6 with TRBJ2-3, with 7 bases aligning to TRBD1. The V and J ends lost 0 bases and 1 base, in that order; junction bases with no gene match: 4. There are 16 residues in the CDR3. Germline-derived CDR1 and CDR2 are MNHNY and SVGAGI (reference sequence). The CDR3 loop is CASSYSSGGGTDTQYF. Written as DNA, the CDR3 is TGTGCCAGCAGTTACTCATCAGGGGGAGGCACAGATACGCAGTATTTT.

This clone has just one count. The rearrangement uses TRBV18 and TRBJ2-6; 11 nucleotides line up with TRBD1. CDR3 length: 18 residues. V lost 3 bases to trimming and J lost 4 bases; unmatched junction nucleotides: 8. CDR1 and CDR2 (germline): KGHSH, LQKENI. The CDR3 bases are TGTGCCAGCTCACCCGGACAGGGGGCGCTTCGGGGGGCCAACGTCCTGACTTTC. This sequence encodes CASSPGQGALRGANVLTF.

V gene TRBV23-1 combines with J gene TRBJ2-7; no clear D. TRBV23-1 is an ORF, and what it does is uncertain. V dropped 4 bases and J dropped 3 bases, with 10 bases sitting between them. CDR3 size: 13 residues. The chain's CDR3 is CASSRPTDYEQYF. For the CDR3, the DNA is TGCGCCAGCAGTCGGCCCACCGACTACGAGCAGTACTTC.

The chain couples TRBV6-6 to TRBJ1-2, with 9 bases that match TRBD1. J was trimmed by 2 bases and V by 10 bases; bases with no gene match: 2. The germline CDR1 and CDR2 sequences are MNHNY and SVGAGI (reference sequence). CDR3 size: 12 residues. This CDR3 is CATDRGNYGYTF. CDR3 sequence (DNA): TGTGCCACCGACAGGGGGAACTATGGCTACACCTTC.

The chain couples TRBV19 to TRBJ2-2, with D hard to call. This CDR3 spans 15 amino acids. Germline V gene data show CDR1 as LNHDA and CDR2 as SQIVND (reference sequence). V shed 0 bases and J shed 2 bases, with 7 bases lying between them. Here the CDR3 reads CASSIEALNTGELFF. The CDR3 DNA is TGTGCCAGTAGTATAGAAGCCCTCAACACCGGGGAGCTGTTTTTT.

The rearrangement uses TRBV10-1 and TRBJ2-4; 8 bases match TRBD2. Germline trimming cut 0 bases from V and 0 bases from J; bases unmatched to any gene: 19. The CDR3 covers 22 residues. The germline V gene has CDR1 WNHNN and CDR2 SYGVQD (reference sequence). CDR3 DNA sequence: TGCGCCAGCAGTGAGTCGACCCCTCCTAGCGGGTCGGACCTTCTAGCCAAAAACATTCAGTACTTC. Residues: CASSESTPPSGSDLLAKNIQYF.

The CDR3 loop is CASSLADSAGAFF. For the CDR3, the DNA is TGTGCCAGCAGCTTGGCAGACAGCGCTGGGGCTTTCTTT. The chain has TRBV5-6 and TRBJ1-1, with TRBD1 as a possible D gene (5 bases). Trimming left V 0 bases short and J 11 bases short, with 14 bases between. The CDR3 runs 13 residues. CDR1 and CDR2 from the germline V gene are SGHDT and YYEEEE.

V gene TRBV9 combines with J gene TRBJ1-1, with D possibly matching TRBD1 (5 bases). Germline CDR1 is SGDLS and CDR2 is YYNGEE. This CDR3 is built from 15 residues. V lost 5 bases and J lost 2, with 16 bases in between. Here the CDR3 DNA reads TGTGCCAGCAGTCCTGGCGGGGGGGGAAACACTGAAGCTTTCTTT. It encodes CASSPGGGGNTEAFF.

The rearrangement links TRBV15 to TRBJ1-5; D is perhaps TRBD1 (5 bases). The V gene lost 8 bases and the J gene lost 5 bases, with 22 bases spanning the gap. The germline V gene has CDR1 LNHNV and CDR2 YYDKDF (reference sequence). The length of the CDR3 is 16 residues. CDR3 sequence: CATGYTGSRGDQPQHF. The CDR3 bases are TGTGCCACCGGATACACCGGGAGTCGGGGGGATCAGCCCCAGCATTTT.

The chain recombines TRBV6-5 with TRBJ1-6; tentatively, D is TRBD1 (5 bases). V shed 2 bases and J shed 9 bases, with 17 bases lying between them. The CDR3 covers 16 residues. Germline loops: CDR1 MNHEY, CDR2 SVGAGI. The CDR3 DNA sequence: TGTGCCAGCAGTTACACTGCCAGGGACTTTATTTCACCCCTCCACTTT. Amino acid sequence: CASSYTARDFISPLHF.

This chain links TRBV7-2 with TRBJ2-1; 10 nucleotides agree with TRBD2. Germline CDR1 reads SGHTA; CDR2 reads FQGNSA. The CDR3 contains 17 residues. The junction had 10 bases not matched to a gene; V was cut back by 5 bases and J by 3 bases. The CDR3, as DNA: TGTGCCAGCAGCCCCTCTAGCGGGAGCCACCTCTACAATGAGCAGTTCTTC. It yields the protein CASSPSSGSHLYNEQFF.

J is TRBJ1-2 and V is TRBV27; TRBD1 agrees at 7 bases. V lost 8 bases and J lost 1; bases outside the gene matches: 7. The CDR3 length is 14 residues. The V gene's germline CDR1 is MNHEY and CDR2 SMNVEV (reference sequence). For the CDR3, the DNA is TGTGCCAGCCGCCGCAGGGGGGTTAACTATGGCTACACCTTC. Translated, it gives CASRRRGVNYGYTF.

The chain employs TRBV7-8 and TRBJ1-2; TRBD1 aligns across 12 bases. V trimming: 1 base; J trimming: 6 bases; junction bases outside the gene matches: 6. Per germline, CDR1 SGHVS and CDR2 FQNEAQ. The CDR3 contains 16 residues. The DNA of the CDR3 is TGTGCCAGCAGCTTAGAAGGGGGGACAGGGGGCGATGGCTACACCTTC. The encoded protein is CASSLEGGTGGDGYTF. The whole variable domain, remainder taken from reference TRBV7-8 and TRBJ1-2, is GAGVSQSPRYKVAKRGQDVALRCDPISGHVSLFWYQQALGQGPEFLTYFQNEAQLDKSGLPSDRFFAERPEGSVSTLKIQRTQQEDSAVYLCASSLEGGTGGDGYTFGSGTRLTVV.

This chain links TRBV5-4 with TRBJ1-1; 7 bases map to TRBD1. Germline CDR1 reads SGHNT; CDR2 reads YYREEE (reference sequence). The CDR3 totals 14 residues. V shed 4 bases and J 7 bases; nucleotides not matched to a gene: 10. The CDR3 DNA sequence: TGTGCCAGCAGCCCTTGGACAGGAGAGCGTGAAGCTTTCTTT. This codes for CASSPWTGEREAFF.

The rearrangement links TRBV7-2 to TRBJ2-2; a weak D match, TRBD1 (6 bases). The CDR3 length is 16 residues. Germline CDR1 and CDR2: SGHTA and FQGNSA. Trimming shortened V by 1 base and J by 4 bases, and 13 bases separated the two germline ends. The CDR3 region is CASSLVGATGTGELFF. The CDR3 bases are TGTGCCAGCAGCTTAGTGGGGGCCACGGGCACCGGGGAGCTGTTTTTT.